This entry lists 16 T cell receptor beta chains sequenced from one sample in a study of CD8+ T cells in alopecia areata. Following extraction, RNA underwent reverse transcription to cDNA, which served as the sequencing template. Measured with immunoSEQ multiplex PCR; TCRdb has only the in-frame clones, and not every one. This table has around 150,000 clones, around 54% appearing once. What was sequenced was CD4+ T cells sorted from blood. The receptor set was obtained from a human donor in good health.

The rearrangement joins TRBV7-9 to TRBJ1-1; the D is unclear. The CDR3 spans 15 residues. Trimming removed 4 bases at V and 5 bases at J, with 17 bases between. Germline V gene sequence: CDR1 SEHNR, CDR2 FQNEAQ (reference sequence). The CDR3 here is CASSSSPSRATEAFF. The CDR3, as DNA: TGTGCCAGCAGCTCCAGCCCTAGTCGGGCGACTGAAGCTTTCTTT.

The chain joins TRBV29-1 to TRBJ2-7; TRBD1 matches 9 bases. V lost 5 bases, J lost 7 bases, and 3 bases stayed unmatched. The CDR3 is 11 residues long. Germline lookup yields CDR1 SQVTM and CDR2 ANQGSEA. The CDR3 is CSVRQGDEQYF. DNA for the CDR3: TGCAGCGTTAGACAGGGGGATGAGCAGTACTTC.

The chain employs TRBV2 and TRBJ2-3; D is possibly TRBD2 (6 bases). V was cut by 5 bases and J by 3 bases, with 18 bases left in between. The CDR3 consists of 16 residues. Per germline, CDR1 SNHLY and CDR2 FYNNEI. CDR3 loop: CASSPSGLGGTDTQYF. In DNA, the CDR3 is TGTGCCAGCAGTCCATCGGGCCTAGGAGGGACAGATACGCAGTATTTT.

The gene calls are TRBV5-1 and TRBJ2-4; D remains unclear. V gave up 1 base and J gave up 1 base, with 9 bases separating them. CDR3 length: 15 residues. Looked up from germline, CDR1 is SGHRS and CDR2 is YFSETQ. DNA for the CDR3: TGCGCCAGCAGCTTGCTGAACACGGCCAAAAACATTCAGTACTTC. Protein: CASSLLNTAKNIQYF.

The chain is built from TRBV30 and TRBJ2-7; 8 bases are shared with TRBD2. Germline V CDR1 and CDR2: GTSNPN, SVGIG (reference sequence). The J segment lost 4 bases and the V segment lost 2 bases, leaving 19 bases of the junction unmatched. The CDR3 is made up of 18 amino acids. The CDR3 here is CAWSRAGVGGSFGYEQYF. CDR3 sequence (DNA): TGTGCCTGGAGTAGAGCGGGAGTCGGAGGCTCGTTTGGATACGAGCAGTACTTC.

The DNA of the CDR3 is TGTGCCAGCAGCCCTCAAGGAGTGTCTAGCGGGAGGGCAAATGAGCAGTTCTTC. This codes for CASSPQGVSSGRANEQFF. The rearrangement joins TRBV9 to TRBJ2-1, with 12 bases identical to TRBD2. The CDR3 runs to 18 residues. Germline V gene data show CDR1 as SGDLS and CDR2 as YYNGEE. V shed 4 bases, J shed 7 bases, and the junction held 15 bases outside the gene matches.

The chain is built from TRBV5-1 and TRBJ2-3; 7 positions agree with TRBD1. CDR3 length: 12 residues. Germline trimming cut 7 bases from V and 4 bases from J; bases unmatched to any gene: 3. Germline lookup yields CDR1 SGHRS and CDR2 YFSETQ. The CDR3 loop reads CASSQGPDTQYF. CDR3 in DNA: TGCGCCAGCTCACAGGGGCCAGATACGCAGTATTTT.

The V and J genes are TRBV19 and TRBJ1-3, with 7 nucleotides matching TRBD1. Germline CDR1 and CDR2: LNHDA and SQIVND (reference sequence). Trimming cost V 5 bases and J 0 bases; bases outside gene matches: 10. The CDR3 totals 17 residues. Here the CDR3 DNA reads TGTGCCAGTAGTCAACTTAACAGGGGCAGCTCTGGAAACACCATATATTTT. It encodes CASSQLNRGSSGNTIYF.

The rearrangement joins TRBV15 to TRBJ1-1; 10 positions agree with TRBD1. The germline CDR1 and CDR2 sequences are LNHNV and YYDKDF (reference sequence). The CDR3 runs 15 residues. After removal of 0 bases from V and 4 bases from J, the junction contained 2 bases not matched to a gene. The CDR3 protein is CATSRERTGGTEAFF. The DNA for the CDR3 is TGTGCCACCAGCAGAGAACGGACAGGGGGCACTGAAGCTTTCTTT.

The J gene is TRBJ2-1, the V gene TRBV29-1; 10 nucleotides agree with TRBD2. Per the germline V gene, CDR1 is SQVTM and CDR2 is ANQGSEA. The CDR3 is 14 residues long. V lost 5 bases and J lost 4; bases outside the gene matches: 5. This CDR3 is CSVTTSGNYNEQFF. The CDR3 DNA sequence: TGCAGCGTTACCACTAGCGGGAATTACAATGAGCAGTTCTTC.

The rearrangement uses TRBV6-5 and TRBJ2-2; tentative D call: TRBD1 (5 bases). Looked up from germline, CDR1 is MNHEY and CDR2 is SVGAGI. The CDR3 has 14 residues. Trimming shortened V by 4 bases and J by 4 bases, and 10 bases separated the two germline ends. CDR3 coding DNA: TGTGCCAGCAGTTGGGGCTCCTTCACCGGGGAGCTGTTTTTT. Translating it yields CASSWGSFTGELFF.

The rearrangement joins TRBV6-5 to TRBJ1-1, with a tentative D call TRBD1 (5 bases). The CDR3 runs to 11 residues. Germline V lookup: CDR1 MNHEY, CDR2 SVGAGI. The V and J ends lost 1 base and 11 bases respectively, with 8 bases between them. The CDR3 loop reads CASSYLGEAFF. The CDR3 nucleotides read TGTGCCAGCAGTTACTTGGGGGAGGCTTTCTTT.

The chain carries TRBV9 and TRBJ2-7; 12 bases are shared with TRBD1. Germline V CDR1 and CDR2: SGDLS, YYNGEE. The junction had 4 bases not matched to a gene; V was cut back by 0 bases and J by 6 bases. This CDR3 has 15 amino acids. CDR3 sequence reads: CASSVGGTGGVEQYF. CDR3 DNA sequence: TGTGCCAGCAGCGTAGGAGGGACAGGGGGCGTCGAGCAGTACTTC.

J is TRBJ1-5 and V is TRBV19, with unresolved D. With 5 bases removed from V and 5 bases from J, the gap between germline ends came to 7 bases. The CDR3 has 12 residues. Germline CDR1 is LNHDA and CDR2 is SQIVND (reference sequence). Here the CDR3 DNA reads TGTGCCAGTAGTGCGCGACATCAGCCCCAGCATTTT. The encoded protein is CASSARHQPQHF.

V usage is TRBV13 and J usage is TRBJ2-3; D gene ambiguous. Deletions cut 4 bases from V and 0 bases from J, with 8 bases between. Germline V CDR1 and CDR2: PRHDT, FYEKMQ (reference sequence). The CDR3 extends over 14 amino acids. CDR3 residues: CASSSLASTDTQYF. CDR3 DNA sequence: TGTGCCAGCAGCTCCCTCGCTAGCACAGATACGCAGTATTTT. Drawing the rest from reference TRBV13 and TRBJ2-3, the complete variable domain is AAGVIQSPRHLIKEKRETATLKCYPIPRHDTVYWYQQGPGQDPQFLISFYEKMQSDKGSIPDRFSAQQFSDYHSELNMSSLELGDSALYFCASSSLASTDTQYFGPGTRLTVL.

The chain employs TRBV5-1 and TRBJ2-7, with 7 bases aligning to TRBD2. This CDR3 region has 16 residues. Germline values: CDR1 SGHRS, CDR2 YFSETQ. V dropped 0 bases and J dropped 7; count of bases not matched to a gene: 13. The CDR3 loop is CASSLEVGGSTREQYF. CDR3 coding DNA: TGCGCCAGCAGCTTGGAAGTCGGCGGGAGTACCAGGGAGCAGTACTTC.